This TCR beta chain appears in the sequencing data of a study of synovial regulatory T cells in juvenile arthritis. Study-level points and caveats: Blood Treg cells that were inflammation-associated showed lower TCR diversity than other blood Treg cells. iaTreg cells shared more CDR3 sequences with synovial Tregs than other blood Tregs did. Largely private between patients, iaTreg TCR repertoires showed partial overlap with synovial Teff and blood CPL repertoires.

Data came from immunoSEQ multiplex PCR; TCRdb stores just in-frame clones and leaves some out. This table lists approximately 10,000 clones. About this clone: Antigen unknown.

The specimen was Treg cells from blood. Stated subset: HLA-DR+ inflammation-associated blood Treg cells. The sequence was obtained from a donor younger than 30 with juvenile idiopathic arthritis.

The CDR3 spells CASVQGLDTQYF. This chain links TRBV2 with TRBJ2-3; TCRdb's assignment of TRBD1 cannot be checked, as there is no DNA. This CDR3 spans 12 amino acids. No DNA was logged. Germline V gene sequence: CDR1 SNHLY, CDR2 FYNNEI.